Reported below is one T cell receptor (beta chain). The antigen it binds to is not known. One base away there is no much larger clone; base qualities are not given. Receptor libraries were prepared by the immunoSEQ multiplex PCR assay. The table comes from immuneACCESS by way of TCRdb, which keeps in-frame sequences with V and J called. Part of the clones is missing from these tables; in studies checked, under half for an unresolved V gene and the rest for unknown reasons. Here the sample has 150,000 to 200,000 clones; 96% occur a single time. Of the sample, 0.95% to 1.1% is held by the ten largest clones. This entry is derived from a study of control samples from healthy donors and cancer patients (TCRdb year 2020). There are 16 amino acids in the CDR3, from cysteine to phenylalanine inclusive. This entry keeps only the CDR3 DNA: 48 bases, framed from base 1. The trim is 6 bases for V and 4 bases for J, with a gap of 21 bases between the germline ends. CDR1 and CDR2 are read off the germline V gene (reference sequence) as LNHDA and SQIVND.

This receptor chain uses TRBV19 and TRBJ2-5; the D segment could be TRBD1, given 6 matching bases. Sequenced input: blood. The clonotype comes from a woman aged 25-40 years in good health. The nucleotides read TGTGCCAGTAGCAGCCCCCGGGACACCGTGGGAGAGACCCAGTACTTC. It specifies CASSSPRDTVGETQYF.